These 32 T cell receptor beta chains were sequenced from one sample in a study of blood T cell repertoires in COVID-19. The data were produced by immunoSEQ multiplex PCR, yet TCRdb's version contains in-frame clones alone and is incomplete. The data contain 80,000 to 100,000 clones, about 80% of them singletons. Sequenced material: peripheral blood. These receptors were collected from a human donor in a cohort sampled during active COVID-19.

This chain uses TRBV9 with TRBJ1-1, with D unresolved. The CDR3 spans 14 residues. Germline CDR1 and CDR2: SGDLS and YYNGEE. The ends were cut back, 0 bases at V and 8 bases at J, with 14 bases in the middle. The CDR3 here is CASSVDPGVGEAFF. CDR3 DNA: TGTGCCAGCAGCGTAGACCCCGGGGTGGGGGAAGCTTTCTTT.

The CDR3 spells CASSEMVDYEQYF. CDR3 in DNA: TGCGCCAGCAGTGAGATGGTAGACTACGAGCAGTACTTC. The chain recombines TRBV10-1 with TRBJ2-7; D is unresolved. The CDR3 contains 13 residues. Germline V lookup: CDR1 WNHNN, CDR2 SYGVQD (reference sequence). V lost 2 bases to trimming and J lost 3 bases, with 8 bases between them.

This chain joins TRBV20-1 and TRBJ1-1, with D possibly being TRBD1 (5 bases). Between the trimmed V and J ends, which lost 6 bases and 8 bases, there was a span of 10 bases. The CDR3 loop spans 10 amino acids. Germline V lookup: CDR1 DFQATT, CDR2 SNEGSKA (reference sequence). The DNA for the CDR3 is TGCAGTGCGGGACTACCCGAAGCTTTCTTT. Residues: CSAGLPEAFF.

The chain joins TRBV6-5 to TRBJ1-5; D might be TRBD1 (5 bases). The V and J ends lost 6 bases and 0 bases respectively, with 12 bases between them. The CDR3 sequence is 15 residues long. Germline loops: CDR1 MNHEY, CDR2 SVGAGI. The CDR3 reads CASRFRVNSNQPQHF. CDR3 nucleotide sequence: TGTGCCAGCAGATTCAGGGTTAATAGCAATCAGCCCCAGCATTTT.

J is TRBJ2-5 and V is TRBV5-1, with D perhaps TRBD1 (6 bases). The length of the CDR3 is 14 residues. The ends were cut back, 4 bases at V and 4 bases at J, with 14 bases in the middle. Germline V gene lookup returns CDR1 SGHRS and CDR2 YFSETQ. For the CDR3, the DNA is TGCGCCAGCAGCCGTCACCGAGGGGGAGAGACCCAGTACTTC. This sequence encodes CASSRHRGGETQYF.

This chain links TRBV2 with TRBJ2-7, with a weak D call TRBD2 (6 bases). Germline V CDR1 and CDR2: SNHLY, FYNNEI. This CDR3 contains 14 residues. Trimming took 5 bases from V and 6 from J, leaving 17 bases between them. The CDR3 here is CASSTRDWDVEQYF. As DNA, the CDR3 is TGTGCCAGCAGTACCCGGGACTGGGACGTCGAGCAGTACTTC. The full variable domain, with the rest looked up from reference TRBV2 and TRBJ2-7, is EPEVTQTPSHQVTQMGQEVILRCVPISNHLYFYWYRQILGQKVEFLVSFYNNEISEKSEIFDDQFSVERPDGSNFTLKIRSTKLEDSAMYFCASSTRDWDVEQYFGPGTRLTVT.

The chain combines TRBV6-2 or TRBV6-3 with TRBJ2-3; 8 bases match TRBD2. This CDR3 is 17 amino acids long. Germline V gene data show CDR1 as MNHEY and CDR2 as SVGEGT. The trim removed 2 bases at V and 2 bases at J, leaving 9 bases unmatched. In DNA form, the CDR3 reads TGTGCCAGCAGTTACACCTCGGGAGGGGCGACCACAGATACGCAGTATTTT. Translation gives CASSYTSGGATTDTQYF.

In this sample, this clone turned up once. The rearrangement links TRBV10-1 to TRBJ2-7; D possibly corresponds to TRBD1 (6 bases). Per the germline V gene, CDR1 is WNHNN and CDR2 is SYGVQD (reference sequence). This CDR3 has 17 amino acids. V dropped 4 bases and J dropped 0 bases, with 19 bases sitting between them. As DNA, the CDR3 is TGCGCCAGCAGTGGAGGTCCAGGGGCGGCCAGCTCCTACGAGCAGTACTTC. It codes for CASSGGPGAASSYEQYF.

This chain joins TRBV5-1 and TRBJ2-7, with a tentative D call TRBD2 (6 bases). The V gene lost 4 bases and the J gene lost 2 bases, with 10 bases spanning the gap. CDR3 size: 13 residues. CDR1 is SGHRS, CDR2 YFSETQ, per germline. The CDR3 loop reads CASSPSGAYEQYF. As DNA, the CDR3 is TGCGCCAGCAGCCCATCGGGAGCCTACGAGCAGTACTTC.

V usage is TRBV6-1 and J usage is TRBJ2-7; possible D gene TRBD1, 5 bases. The CDR3 consists of 12 residues. Trimming cost V 3 bases and J 6 bases, with 9 bases left between them. Per the germline V gene, CDR1 is MNHNS and CDR2 is SASEGT. The CDR3 DNA follows: TGTGCCAGCAGTGAGACAGTGGGCGAGCAGTACTTC. This translates into CASSETVGEQYF.

This chain joins TRBV7-8 and TRBJ2-2, with a weak D call TRBD2 (6 bases). The length of the CDR3 is 15 residues. Germline-derived CDR1 and CDR2 are SGHVS and FQNEAQ. The V end was cut by 2 bases, the J end by 1 base, with 8 bases between. CDR3 residues: CASSLRAGNTGELFF. The CDR3 DNA follows: TGTGCCAGCAGCTTAAGAGCGGGGAACACCGGGGAGCTGTTTTTT.

The J gene is TRBJ2-3, the V gene TRBV9; 9 bases agree with TRBD2. The CDR3 loop spans 16 amino acids. V dropped 3 bases and J dropped 0; count of bases not matched to a gene: 5. Germline-derived CDR1 and CDR2 are SGDLS and YYNGEE. As DNA, the CDR3 is TGTGCCAGCAGCGATAGCGGGGGACTAAGCACAGATACGCAGTATTTT. Protein product: CASSDSGGLSTDTQYF.

The V gene is TRBV12-3 or TRBV12-4, the J gene TRBJ2-7; 7 bases are shared with TRBD2. Germline trimming cut 8 bases from V and 0 bases from J; bases unmatched to any gene: 4. The CDR3 loop spans 13 amino acids. The CDR3 protein is CASRRENSYEQYF. The CDR3 DNA reads TGTGCCAGCCGGCGGGAGAACTCCTACGAGCAGTACTTC.

With respect to this clone: Its ends do not fully match the called genes, so a read error is possible. This chain connects TRBV28 to TRBJ1-4; perhaps TRBD1 as D (6 bases). Germline V gene sequence: CDR1 MDHEN, CDR2 SYDVKM. The CDR3 has 16 amino acids. For the CDR3, the DNA is TGTGCCAGCAGCTTATCGGGAAACAGGGTTTCGGAAAAACTGTTTTTT. Translation gives CASSLSGNRVSEKLFF.

This rearrangement joins TRBV5-1 to TRBJ2-6, with D possibly matching TRBD1 (6 bases). This CDR3 is built from 17 residues. V shed 0 bases and J shed 0 bases, with 10 bases lying between them. Germline V CDR1 and CDR2: SGHRS, YFSETQ. CDR3 in amino acids: CASSLASGASGANVLTF. Here the CDR3 DNA reads TGCGCCAGCAGCTTGGCCTCAGGGGCCTCTGGGGCCAACGTCCTGACTTTC.

The chain joins TRBV11-2 to TRBJ1-4; D perhaps matches TRBD1 (6 bases). V lost 5 bases and J lost 5, with 15 bases in between. CDR3 length: 15 amino acids. Germline V gene lookup returns CDR1 SGHAT and CDR2 FQNNGV. The CDR3 DNA sequence: TGTGCCAGCAGCAAGAAATTACAGGGAAATGAAAAACTGTTTTTT. As protein: CASSKKLQGNEKLFF. The full variable domain, completed using reference TRBV11-2 and TRBJ1-4, is EAGVAQSPRYKIIEKRQSVAFWCNPISGHATLYWYQQILGQGPKLLIQFQNNGVVDDSQLPKDRFSAERLKGVDSTLKIQPAKLEDSAVYLCASSKKLQGNEKLFFGSGTQLSVL.

The chain recombines TRBV28 with TRBJ1-2, with D possibly TRBD1 on 6 matching bases. The germline V gene has CDR1 MDHEN and CDR2 SYDVKM. The V end lost 6 bases, the J end lost 0 bases, and 11 bases lay between the germline ends. This CDR3 is 14 amino acids long. The DNA of the CDR3 is TGTGCCAGCAGCCTTACAGGGCCTAACTATGGCTACACCTTC. As protein: CASSLTGPNYGYTF.

The chain is built from TRBV28 and TRBJ1-4; 9 bases are a match to TRBD1. Trimming removed 6 bases from V and 5 bases from J; junction bases left unmatched: 7. Looked up from germline, CDR1 is MDHEN and CDR2 is SYDVKM. CDR3 length: 15 residues. The chain's CDR3 is CASSPLGTGNEKLFF. DNA of the CDR3: TGTGCCAGCAGCCCGTTAGGGACAGGGAATGAAAAACTGTTTTTT.

This chain joins TRBV4-1 and TRBJ2-7, with a tentative D call TRBD1 (6 bases). From germline, CDR1 is MGHRA and CDR2 YSYEKL. The CDR3 totals 15 residues. With 0 bases removed from V and 2 bases from J, the gap between germline ends came to 11 bases. DNA of the CDR3: TGCGCCAGCAGCCAAGAACAGGGCGGGCCCTACGAGCAGTACTTC. Protein product: CASSQEQGGPYEQYF.

Only one count was recorded for this clone. The chain has TRBV24-1 and TRBJ2-1; 10 bases agree with TRBD1. The CDR3 spans 17 residues. CDR1 and CDR2 (germline): KGHDR, SFDVKD. The junction had 13 bases not matched to a gene; V was cut back by 3 bases and J by 9 bases. DNA of the CDR3: TGTGCCACCAGTGATCCGTCGGGACAGGGGACCAAGAGTGAGCAGTTCTTC. This translates into CATSDPSGQGTKSEQFF.

The chain uses TRBV18 and TRBJ1-3; D gene uncertain. Germline V CDR1 and CDR2: KGHSH, LQKENI. V lost 5 bases to trimming and J lost 0 bases, with 14 bases between them. This CDR3 spans 16 amino acids. The CDR3 DNA follows: TGTGCCAGCTCATCTTCCTACGGGATCTCTGGAAACACCATATATTTT. Its translation is CASSSSYGISGNTIYF.

This chain's CDR3 is CASSQSMRGIDSYEQYF. The CDR3 DNA is TGCGCCAGCAGTCAATCGATGCGCGGGATCGATTCCTACGAGCAGTACTTC. The chain is built from TRBV23-1 and TRBJ2-7; D perhaps matches TRBD2 (6 bases). TRBV23-1 is an ORF; its function is uncertain. This CDR3 has 17 amino acids. The V end lost 0 bases, the J end lost 1 base, and 16 bases lay between the germline ends.

The V gene is TRBV27, the J gene TRBJ2-2; TRBD1 might be the D (5 bases). Germline V lookup: CDR1 MNHEY, CDR2 SMNVEV (reference sequence). The V end lost 3 bases, the J end lost 6 bases, and 11 bases lay between the germline ends. This CDR3 comprises 14 residues. For the CDR3, the DNA is TGTGCCAGCAGTTTTTGGATAGGGGCCGGGGAGCTGTTTTTT. Its protein product is CASSFWIGAGELFF.

This clone has more than one count but fewer than ten. The V gene is TRBV6-5, the J gene TRBJ2-7; 9 bases line up with TRBD1. From germline, CDR1 is MNHEY and CDR2 SVGAGI. The V and J ends lost 5 bases and 2 bases, in that order; junction bases with no gene match: 7. The CDR3 runs 15 residues. The CDR3 spells CASSQSGTGPYEQYF. CDR3 sequence (DNA): TGTGCCAGCAGTCAATCCGGGACAGGGCCCTACGAGCAGTACTTC.

This rearrangement joins TRBV19 to TRBJ1-5; TRBD1 is a possible D gene (5 bases). Trimming removed 8 bases from V and 7 bases from J, with 18 bases in between. The CDR3 covers 14 residues. In germline, CDR1 is LNHDA, CDR2 SQIVND (reference sequence). For the CDR3, the DNA is TGTGCCAGTGGGGGGGTGTCCAGGGAACAGCCCCAGCATTTT. This translates into CASGGVSREQPQHF.

There are a few counts of this clone. The V and J genes are TRBV12-3 or TRBV12-4 and TRBJ2-7, with 7 bases aligning to TRBD2. The V and J ends lost 5 bases and 6 bases, in that order; junction bases with no gene match: 7. CDR3 length: 13 amino acids. The CDR3 nucleotides are TGTGCCAGCAGTACGTGGGGAGGGAGCGAGCAGTACTTC. Translated: CASSTWGGSEQYF.

This chain uses TRBV7-2 with TRBJ2-3; 9 bases align to TRBD2. Germline V gene data show CDR1 as SGHTA and CDR2 as FQGNSA. The J segment lost 9 bases and the V segment lost 11 bases, leaving 15 bases of the junction unmatched. The CDR3 runs 14 residues. The CDR3 nucleotides are TGTGCCGCGGCTAAAACGGCGGCGGGGGGGACGCAGTATTTT. Translation gives CAAAKTAAGGTQYF.

The gene calls are TRBV20-1 and TRBJ2-7; TRBD2 agrees at 7 bases. J was trimmed by 3 bases and V by 3 bases; bases with no gene match: 5. The length of the CDR3 is 13 residues. CDR1 and CDR2 (germline): DFQATT, SNEGSKA (reference sequence). The CDR3 spells CSASFASGYEQYF. Written as DNA, the CDR3 is TGCAGTGCTAGTTTCGCTAGCGGCTACGAGCAGTACTTC.

The CDR3 nucleotides read TGTGCCTGGAGAACAGGGGTTGGCTACACCTTC. Protein product: CAWRTGVGYTF. The chain has TRBV30 and TRBJ1-2, with 7 nucleotides matching TRBD1. V lost 3 bases to trimming and J lost 7 bases; unmatched junction nucleotides: 2. From germline, CDR1 is GTSNPN and CDR2 SVGIG (reference sequence). There are 11 residues in the CDR3.

This clone was seen just once. J is TRBJ1-5 and V is TRBV28; TRBD1 aligns across 8 bases. Germline trimming cut 8 bases from V and 5 bases from J; bases unmatched to any gene: 11. Germline CDR1 MDHEN, CDR2 SYDVKM. This CDR3 has 15 residues. CDR3 in amino acids: CASQGDRSKYQPQHF. Written as DNA, the CDR3 is TGTGCCAGCCAAGGGGACAGGTCAAAATATCAGCCCCAGCATTTT.

This chain uses TRBV7-9 with TRBJ2-1, with 15 bases matching TRBD2. Per germline, CDR1 SEHNR and CDR2 FQNEAQ (reference sequence). The CDR3 totals 18 residues. V shed 4 bases, J shed 4 bases, and the junction held 8 bases outside the gene matches. The CDR3 coding sequence is TGTGCCAGCAGCTCCTTCCGGACTAGCGGGAGGGCTTACAATGAGCAGTTCTTC. It yields the protein CASSSFRTSGRAYNEQFF.

This clone was seen a handful of times. The rearrangement joins TRBV5-1 to TRBJ1-2, with TRBD1 matching over 8 bases. After removal of 4 bases from V and 4 bases from J, the junction contained 9 bases not matched to a gene. The CDR3 runs to 15 residues. Germline V gives CDR1 SGHRS, CDR2 YFSETQ. DNA of the CDR3: TGCGCCAGCAGCCTCAGACAGGGGAACGGCTATGGCTACACCTTC. This translates into CASSLRQGNGYGYTF.